This T cell receptor beta chain derives from a study of naive and memory T cell subsets. This CDR3 region has 15 residues. Germline-derived CDR1 and CDR2 are ENHRY and SYGVKD. Between the trimmed V and J ends, which lost 2 bases and 0 bases, there was a span of 8 bases. This clonotype was seen many times. Both TRBC1 and TRBC2 were covered by a beta constant-region primer of two equimolar oligonucleotides. TCRdb used MiXCR to reprocess the UMI-ligation and nested PCR reads, holding one entry per CDR3 protein. The table has roughly 5,400 distinct CDR3 sequences, 7% seen once. What was sequenced was effector memory CD8+ T cells from blood. Subset reported: effector memory, CD45RA- CD27-. The sequence derives from a human donor in good health. V is TRBV10-3 and J is TRBJ1-5; no reliable D call. The CDR3 nucleotides read TGTGCCATCAGTGAGGGACGGAATAGCAATCAGCCCCAGCATTTT. It encodes CAISEGRNSNQPQHF.